The sequence of this TCR beta chain was determined in a study of control samples from healthy donors and cancer patients. The repertoire was sequenced with immunoSEQ multiplex PCR; TCRdb's copy has only in-frame clones and lacks some. The sample records roughly 140,000 clones, roughly nine tenths being singletons. V lost 10 bases, J lost 2 bases, and 15 bases lay in between. Per the germline V gene, CDR1 is MNHEY and CDR2 is SVGAGI. CDR3 size: 13 residues. The V and J genes are TRBV6-5 and TRBJ2-7, with D possibly TRBD1 on 6 matching bases. The material sequenced was blood. This TCR was recovered from a man aged 25-45 years in good health. The CDR3 loop is CAIYLGGAYEQYF. The CDR3 nucleotides are TGTGCCATCTATCTAGGGGGTGCCTACGAGCAGTACTTC.